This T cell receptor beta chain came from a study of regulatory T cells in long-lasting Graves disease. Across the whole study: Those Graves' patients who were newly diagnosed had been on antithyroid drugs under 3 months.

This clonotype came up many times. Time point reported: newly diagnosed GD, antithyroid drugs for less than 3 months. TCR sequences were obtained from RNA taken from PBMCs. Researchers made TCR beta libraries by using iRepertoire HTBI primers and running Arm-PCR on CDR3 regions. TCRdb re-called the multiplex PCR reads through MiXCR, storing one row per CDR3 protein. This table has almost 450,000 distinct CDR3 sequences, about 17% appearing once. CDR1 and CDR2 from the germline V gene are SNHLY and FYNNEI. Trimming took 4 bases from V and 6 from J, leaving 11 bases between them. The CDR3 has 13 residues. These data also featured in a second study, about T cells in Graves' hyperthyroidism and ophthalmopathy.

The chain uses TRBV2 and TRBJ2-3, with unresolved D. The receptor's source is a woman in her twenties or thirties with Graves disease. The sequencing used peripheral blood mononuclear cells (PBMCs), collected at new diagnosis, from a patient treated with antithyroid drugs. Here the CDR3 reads CASSGLKKDTQYF. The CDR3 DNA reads TGTGCCAGCAGTGGCTTGAAAAAGGATACGCAGTATTTT.